The 22 T cell receptor beta chains given below trace back to one sample, sequenced in a study of cytomegalovirus exposure and HLA in healthy donors. PCR used 60 Vbeta primers and 13 Jbeta primers. This table comes from immunoSEQ multiplex PCR, and its TCRdb copy is limited to in-frame clones, with some not included. In the table there are about 220,000 clones, 76% of which are singletons. The sample consisted of PBMCs. Receptors originate from a man younger than 35 in good health and CMV-seronegative.

In its sample, this clone was seen a few times. The chain has TRBV10-3 and TRBJ2-3; 8 nucleotides agree with TRBD2. This CDR3 comprises 15 residues. V shed 10 bases and J 6 bases; nucleotides not matched to a gene: 15. Germline assignment: CDR1 ENHRY and CDR2 SYGVKD. The CDR3 sequence is CASRPTSGLRDTQYF. The CDR3 nucleotides read TGTGCCAGCCGACCCACTAGCGGCCTAAGGGATACGCAGTATTTT.

This CDR3 reads CASRTGWTQYF. The CDR3 nucleotides are TGTGCCAGCAGGACAGGGTGGACCCAGTACTTC. This chain links TRBV7-9 with TRBJ2-5; 7 bases are shared with TRBD1. V shed 6 bases and J 7 bases; nucleotides not matched to a gene: 2. Germline V lookup: CDR1 SEHNR, CDR2 FQNEAQ (reference sequence). This CDR3 spans 11 amino acids.

The chain links TRBV6-5 to TRBJ1-5, with 8 bases that match TRBD1. CDR1 MNHEY and CDR2 SVGAGI come from the germline V gene. The CDR3 extends over 14 amino acids. The J segment lost 6 bases and the V segment lost 5 bases, leaving 6 bases of the junction unmatched. CDR3 in DNA: TGTGCCAGCAGTCGTGACAGGGGAAGTCAGCCCCAGCATTTT. It codes for CASSRDRGSQPQHF.

This clone was found once. The CDR3 is CASSTGTGSYEQYF. Here the CDR3 DNA reads TGTGCCAGCAGTACCGGGACAGGGTCGTACGAGCAGTACTTC. This chain connects TRBV5-8 to TRBJ2-7, with 9 bases lining up with TRBD1. The CDR3 is 14 residues long. J lost 4 bases, V lost 5 bases, and 7 bases had no gene match. CDR1 and CDR2 from the germline V gene are SGHTS and YDEGEE. Based on the CDR3 plus reference TRBV5-8 and TRBJ2-7, the full variable domain is EAGVTQSPTHLIKTRGQQATLRCSPISGHTSVYWYQQALGLGLQFLLWYDEGEERNRGNFPPRFSGRQFPNYSSELNVNALELEDSALYLCASSTGTGSYEQYFGPGTRLTVT.

CDR3: CAWSGQYNTEAFF. DNA for the CDR3: TGTGCCTGGAGTGGGCAGTATAACACTGAAGCTTTCTTT. The V call is TRBV30, the J call TRBJ1-1, with D unresolved. The germline gives CDR1 GTSNPN, CDR2 SVGIG (reference sequence). The CDR3 runs to 13 residues. V was pared by 1 base and J by 2 bases, with 8 bases between.

J is TRBJ2-4 and V is TRBV7-3; 9 nucleotides agree with TRBD1. Germline V gives CDR1 SGHTA, CDR2 FQGTGA. The CDR3 totals 16 residues. Trimming at V came to 5 bases and at J to 0 bases, leaving 5 bases not matched to a gene. The CDR3 nucleotides are TGTGCCAGCAGCCCCGGGACAGGGCAAGCCAAAAACATTCAGTACTTC. It is translated as CASSPGTGQAKNIQYF.

This clone was detected a few times. The junction does not match germline at one end; this may be a read error. This rearrangement joins TRBV30 to TRBJ1-6; D not certain. CDR3 size: 14 residues. Per the germline V gene, CDR1 is GTSNPN and CDR2 is SVGIG (reference sequence). The CDR3, as DNA: TGTGCCTGGAGTATATCTTCCTATAATTCACCCCCCCACTTT. As protein: CAWSISSYNSPPHF.

The rearrangement uses TRBV21-1 and TRBJ1-1; TRBD1, the table's D call, was not compared with the DNA. TRBV21-1 is shown as a pseudogene. This CDR3 comprises 14 residues. CDR3 residues: CASSKDKGDTEAFF. The CDR3 coding sequence is TGTGCCAGCAGCAAAGATAAGGGGGACACTGAAGCTTTCTTT.

J is TRBJ2-7 and V is TRBV6-6; 7 positions agree with TRBD2. The CDR3 consists of 15 residues. CDR1 is MNHNY, CDR2 SVGAGI, per germline (reference sequence). V lost 2 bases and J lost 2; bases outside the gene matches: 6. The CDR3 here is CASSYEGLTPYEQYF. CDR3 DNA sequence: TGTGCCAGCAGTTACGAGGGACTAACTCCCTACGAGCAGTACTTC.

The rearrangement uses TRBV2 and TRBJ2-1, with a weak D call TRBD2 (6 bases). Trimming removed 9 bases from V and 4 bases from J, with 19 bases in between. This CDR3 comprises 15 residues. The V gene's germline CDR1 is SNHLY and CDR2 FYNNEI. As DNA, the CDR3 is TGTGCCAGGAGGCGAGGGTCCGGGGGATACAATGAGCAGTTCTTC. Residues: CARRRGSGGYNEQFF.

This clone was seen only a few times. The chain has TRBV27 and TRBJ2-1, with TRBD2 identical over 7 bases. The germline CDR1 and CDR2 sequences are MNHEY and SMNVEV (reference sequence). CDR3 length: 14 residues. V shed 2 bases, J shed 2 bases, and the junction held 0 bases outside the gene matches. CDR3 in amino acids: CASSLLAAYNEQFF. The CDR3, as DNA: TGTGCCAGCAGTTTACTAGCGGCCTACAATGAGCAGTTCTTC.

J is TRBJ2-7 and V is TRBV29-1; maybe TRBD1 (6 bases). Germline values: CDR1 SQVTM, CDR2 ANQGSEA. Trimming left V 6 bases short and J 4 bases short, with 16 bases between. The CDR3 runs 13 residues. CDR3 sequence: CSVTTGSQYEQYF. CDR3 nucleotide sequence: TGCAGCGTGACAACAGGGTCCCAATACGAGCAGTACTTC.

In this sample, this clone turned up a few times. The V call is TRBV7-9, the J call TRBJ2-3; 10 positions match TRBD2. Germline lookup yields CDR1 SEHNR and CDR2 FQNEAQ (reference sequence). Losses at the gene ends were 5 bases for V and 4 bases for J; bases not matched to a gene: 9. This CDR3 is 16 amino acids long. The CDR3 spells CASSQRAGGPSDTQYF. CDR3 DNA sequence: TGTGCCAGCAGCCAGAGAGCGGGAGGGCCTTCAGATACGCAGTATTTT.

This clone was recorded a few times. This sequence joins TRBV10-1 and TRBJ2-1; TRBD2 agrees at 14 bases. V shed 8 bases, J shed 7 bases, and the junction held 1 base outside the gene matches. The CDR3 totals 13 residues. Per germline, CDR1 WNHNN and CDR2 SYGVQD (reference sequence). The CDR3, as DNA: TGCGCCAGCGGACTAGCGGGAGGAAATGAGCAGTTCTTC. Translated, it gives CASGLAGGNEQFF.

The chain combines TRBV2 with TRBJ2-7; 8 nucleotides align to TRBD1. The CDR3 consists of 14 residues. The V segment lost 11 bases and the J segment 5 bases; nucleotides outside the gene matches: 14. Germline lookup yields CDR1 SNHLY and CDR2 FYNNEI. CDR3 DNA: TGTGCCGGGGGCTACCGACAGGGGTTCCACGAGCAGTACTTC. It is translated as CAGGYRQGFHEQYF. Variable domain in full (rest from reference TRBV2 and TRBJ2-7): EPEVTQTPSHQVTQMGQEVILRCVPISNHLYFYWYRQILGQKVEFLVSFYNNEISEKSEIFDDQFSVERPDGSNFTLKIRSTKLEDSAMYFCAGGYRQGFHEQYFGPGTRLTVT.

This sequence joins TRBV6-5 and TRBJ1-1, with D hard to call. Looked up from germline, CDR1 is MNHEY and CDR2 is SVGAGI. V was pared by 2 bases and J by 5 bases, with 12 bases between. This CDR3 spans 14 amino acids. CDR3 DNA sequence: TGTGCCAGCAGTTACAGAACCGGGAGTACTGAAGCTTTCTTT. This codes for CASSYRTGSTEAFF.

The chain couples TRBV6-4 to TRBJ2-3; tentatively, D is TRBD2 (6 bases). Germline V gives CDR1 MRHNA, CDR2 SNTAGT. V shed 2 bases and J shed 6 bases, with 15 bases lying between them. The CDR3 length is 15 residues. The CDR3 DNA reads TGTGCCAGCAGTGACGGGGGGAGTATAGTGGATACGCAGTATTTT. Translated, it gives CASSDGGSIVDTQYF.

J is TRBJ1-1 and V is TRBV7-9, with 7 bases that match TRBD1. V lost 6 bases, J lost 7 bases, and 11 bases stayed unmatched. This CDR3 region has 14 residues. Germline loops: CDR1 SEHNR, CDR2 FQNEAQ (reference sequence). DNA of the CDR3: TGTGCCAGCAGACCTTCGACAGGGTATAGTGAAGCTTTCTTT. Translating gives CASRPSTGYSEAFF. Supplemented by reference TRBV7-9 and TRBJ1-1, the full variable domain reads DTGVSQNPRHKITKRGQNVTFRCDPISEHNRLYWYRQTLGQGPEFLTYFQNEAQLEKSRLLSDRFSAERPKGSFSTLEIQRTEQGDSAMYLCASRPSTGYSEAFFGQGTRLTVV.

The genes are TRBV5-1 and TRBJ2-7; perhaps TRBD1 as D (5 bases). Germline V gene data show CDR1 as SGHRS and CDR2 as YFSETQ. The CDR3 covers 15 residues. V lost 0 bases and J lost 3, with 13 bases in between. The CDR3 DNA is TGCGCCAGCAGCTTGGCCTCGGGCAGGGTCTACGAGCAGTACTTC. It yields the protein CASSLASGRVYEQYF.

The V call is TRBV29-1, the J call TRBJ1-4, with TRBD1 as a possible D gene (6 bases). Looked up from germline, CDR1 is SQVTM and CDR2 is ANQGSEA. V was clipped by 7 bases and J by 8 bases, with 17 bases between them. CDR3 size: 13 residues. As DNA, the CDR3 is TGCAGCGCCGGGGGCGGGGGGTTCGAAAAACTGTTTTTT. This codes for CSAGGGGFEKLFF.

J is TRBJ2-5 and V is TRBV6-5; 7 nucleotides agree with TRBD2. The J call is uncertain, as TRBJ2-7 better fits the DNA end. The CDR3 loop spans 15 amino acids. Germline V CDR1 and CDR2: MNHEY, SVGAGI. The CDR3: CASSYSFSGAYEQYF. The CDR3 DNA reads TGTGCCAGCAGTTACTCGTTCAGCGGGGCCTACGAGCAGTACTTC.

This clone appeared once. The chain employs TRBV5-4 and TRBJ2-7, with a weak D call TRBD1 (5 bases). The CDR3 consists of 14 residues. Trimming took 0 bases from V and 1 from J, leaving 8 bases between them. Germline lookup yields CDR1 SGHNT and CDR2 YYREEE (reference sequence). The CDR3 loop reads CASSLDRRSYEQYF. Here the CDR3 DNA reads TGTGCCAGCAGCTTGGACAGGCGATCCTACGAGCAGTACTTC.